Included here is one TCR beta chain sequence, with context. The entry originates in a study of shared clonotypes between healthy human individuals. Sorted-subset replicate PCRs used around 200 ng of genomic DNA. This amount corresponded to approximately 30,000 T cell genomes. Sequencing used immunoSEQ multiplex PCR; TCRdb keeps in-frame clones, though not all of them. The sample holds approximately 2,200,000 clones, roughly 91% seen once. Terminally differentiated effector memory CD45RA+ cells were left out of the naive CD8 fraction, which was CD45RO-negative and positively selected for CCR7. Participating donors were healthy, HIV-negative adults free of recent acute infections or vaccinations. The CDR3 is made up of 15 amino acids. CDR1 and CDR2 from the germline V gene are LNHDA and SQIVND (reference sequence). After removal of 3 bases from V and 2 bases from J, the junction contained 6 bases not matched to a gene.

The sequence was obtained from a man between 18 and 35 years old in good health. Some clones in this sample may be carry-over from other donors' samples. The sequencing sample was made of naive CD8+ T cells from PBMCs. V and J are TRBV19 and TRBJ2-7, with 8 bases matching TRBD2. CDR3 bases: TGTGCCAGTAGTATTGATAGCGGGACGACCTACGAGCAGTACTTC. This codes for CASSIDSGTTYEQYF. The variable domain in full, completed from reference TRBV19 and TRBJ2-7, reads DGGITQSPKYLFRKEGQNVTLSCEQNLNHDAMYWYRQDPGQGLRLIYYSQIVNDFQKGDIAEGYSVSREKKESFPLTVTSAQKNPTAFYLCASSIDSGTTYEQYFGPGTRLTVT.